This TCR beta chain emerged from a study of blood T cells in healthy people across ages. The CDR3 contains 14 residues. Looked up from germline, CDR1 is MGHRA and CDR2 is YSYEKL. Trimming stripped 4 bases from V and 4 bases from J, with 13 bases between. This clonotype was counted a few times. Through a sample-barcoded 5' primer and a J-beta primer mix, a second PCR was run for about 6 to 11 cycles. Every cDNA molecule carried a tag from a template-switch adaptor bearing 12 random nucleotides. TCRdb reanalysed the 5' RACE reads using MiXCR and keeps one entry per CDR3 protein. Of about 630,000 distinct CDR3 sequences listed, under 25% are singletons. They isolated at least 6 million PBMCs from each sample.

This chain connects TRBV4-1 to TRBJ2-5; D possibly uses TRBD1 or TRBD2 (6 bases each). Source material: blood. This clonotype was obtained from a man in his sixties or seventies in good health. CDR3 region: CASSPRLGGETQYF. The CDR3 DNA is TGCGCCAGCAGCCCGAGACTAGGGGGAGAGACCCAGTACTTC.